The 21 T cell receptor beta chains below were found in one sample sequenced in a study of long-term antiretroviral therapy in people with HIV. The assay, immunoSEQ v3.0, was run at survey level. TCRdb keeps only in-frame clones here, not all; method: immunoSEQ multiplex PCR. This repertoire shows around 20,000 clones, about 70% found once; its top ten account for roughly 8.8%. Specimen: unsorted PBMCs, collected 0.5 years before starting antiretroviral therapy. These receptors were taken from a man younger than 35 with HIV.

The chain combines TRBV27 with TRBJ1-1; the D gene is possibly TRBD1 (5 bases). Between the trimmed V and J ends, which lost 1 base and 6 bases, there was a span of 12 bases. This CDR3 has 14 residues. The V gene's germline CDR1 is MNHEY and CDR2 SMNVEV (reference sequence). CDR3 coding DNA: TGTGCCAGCAGTTTATGGCGGCTAGGGGCTGAAGCTTTCTTT. Translating gives CASSLWRLGAEAFF.

The DNA of the CDR3 is TGTGCCAGCAGCTTAAGCGGGAGCACTGAAGCTTTCTTT. Translated: CASSLSGSTEAFF. V and J are TRBV7-3 and TRBJ1-1; D gene unclear. V was trimmed by 1 base and J by 4 bases, leaving 7 bases between them. Germline V gene lookup returns CDR1 SGHTA and CDR2 FQGTGA. The CDR3 spans 13 residues.

This clone was seen only a few times. The chain uses TRBV4-1 and TRBJ2-3; weak D call: TRBD1 (6 bases). From germline, CDR1 is MGHRA and CDR2 YSYEKL. V lost 3 bases and J lost 9, with 19 bases in between. The CDR3 loop spans 15 amino acids. The CDR3 protein is CASSQKDSEIRTQYF. The CDR3 DNA reads as TGCGCCAGCAGCCAGAAGGACAGCGAGATACGGACGCAGTATTTT.

This clone was detected only a few times. The V call is TRBV6-4, the J call TRBJ1-1; no clear D gene. The CDR3 is 14 amino acids. V was shortened by 6 bases and J by 0 bases, with 11 bases between the two germline ends. Looked up from germline, CDR1 is MRHNA and CDR2 is SNTAGT. CDR3 DNA sequence: TGTGCCAGCAGACAGACTGACATGAACACTGAAGCTTTCTTT. Its protein product is CASRQTDMNTEAFF.

J is TRBJ1-5 and V is TRBV19; D not certain. Germline V gene lookup returns CDR1 LNHDA and CDR2 SQIVND (reference sequence). The CDR3 extends over 15 amino acids. Between the trimmed V and J ends, which lost 5 bases and 1 base, there was a span of 12 bases. As DNA, the CDR3 is TGTGCCAGTAGTTGGGCGGAAAGGAGCAATCAGCCCCAGCATTTT. As protein: CASSWAERSNQPQHF.

For the CDR3, the DNA is TGTGCCACCAGCGAGGACACTTACTCCTACGAGCAGTACTTC. It translates to CATSEDTYSYEQYF. V is TRBV15 and J is TRBJ2-7; D is possibly TRBD1 (5 bases). The CDR3 has 14 amino acids. Germline V gene sequence: CDR1 LNHNV, CDR2 YYDKDF (reference sequence). The V and J ends lost 5 bases and 0 bases respectively, with 11 bases between them.

This clone was observed once. J is TRBJ2-3 and V is TRBV27; 10 nucleotides align to TRBD1. Losses at the gene ends were 6 bases for V and 4 bases for J; bases not matched to a gene: 10. Germline CDR1 reads MNHEY; CDR2 reads SMNVEV (reference sequence). CDR3 length: 16 residues. DNA of the CDR3: TGTGCCAGCAGGGGACAGAGACAGGGGGCATCAGATACGCAGTATTTT. It specifies CASRGQRQGASDTQYF.

The chain joins TRBV10-3 to TRBJ1-2; no definite D call. This CDR3 comprises 12 residues. In germline, CDR1 is ENHRY, CDR2 SYGVKD. V lost 4 bases and J lost 8, with 11 bases in between. CDR3 loop: CAISGGPAGYTF. DNA for the CDR3: TGTGCCATCAGTGGTGGGCCAGCGGGCTACACCTTC.

Only a few counts were recorded for this clone. The V and J genes are TRBV6-5 and TRBJ1-2, with 8 positions matching TRBD1. Germline trimming cut 2 bases from V and 3 bases from J; bases unmatched to any gene: 8. The germline CDR1 and CDR2 sequences are MNHEY and SVGAGI. This CDR3 comprises 16 residues. CDR3 in amino acids: CASSYAGQGPDYGYTF. DNA of the CDR3: TGTGCCAGCAGTTACGCTGGACAGGGACCAGACTATGGCTACACCTTC.

This rearrangement joins TRBV9 to TRBJ2-3, with D unresolved. The CDR3 has 14 residues. CDR1 is SGDLS, CDR2 YYNGEE, per germline. The V end was cut by 1 base, the J end by 1 base, with 7 bases between. In nucleotides, the CDR3 is TGTGCCAGCAGCGTATTGGTAGGCACAGATACGCAGTATTTT. Translated: CASSVLVGTDTQYF.

The chain has TRBV27 and TRBJ2-7; 14 nucleotides agree with TRBD2. V shed 3 bases and J 6 bases; nucleotides not matched to a gene: 4. The CDR3 has 15 amino acids. CDR1 is MNHEY, CDR2 SMNVEV, per germline (reference sequence). CDR3 protein: CASSFWTSGGIEQYF. DNA for the CDR3: TGTGCCAGCAGTTTCTGGACTAGCGGGGGGATCGAGCAGTACTTC.

This chain joins TRBV7-9 and TRBJ2-2; 8 nucleotides line up with TRBD1. This CDR3 has 16 residues. After removal of 5 bases from V and 7 bases from J, the junction contained 12 bases not matched to a gene. Germline CDR1 and CDR2: SEHNR and FQNEAQ (reference sequence). The chain's CDR3 is CASSGVAGGLRGELFF. CDR3 nucleotides: TGTGCCAGCAGCGGGGTCGCAGGGGGCCTTCGCGGGGAGCTGTTTTTT.

This clone appeared once. The chain combines TRBV6-5 with TRBJ2-2; D unresolved. The CDR3 runs to 15 residues. CDR1 MNHEY and CDR2 SVGAGI come from the germline V gene. Trimming removed 0 bases at V and 5 bases at J, with 10 bases between. The CDR3 bases are TGTGCCAGCAGTTACTCGTCCGGGTTAACCGGGGAGCTGTTTTTT. Translated, it gives CASSYSSGLTGELFF.

The chain couples TRBV6-1 to TRBJ2-7; no reliable D call. V was cut by 6 bases and J by 0 bases, with 12 bases left in between. Germline CDR1 MNHNS, CDR2 SASEGT. The CDR3 extends over 14 amino acids. The DNA for the CDR3 is TGTGCCAGCAGCACACTGGCAATCTCCTACGAGCAGTACTTC. Protein sequence: CASSTLAISYEQYF.

The V gene is TRBV2, the J gene TRBJ2-7, with a tentative D call TRBD2 (6 bases). Trimming pared 5 bases from V and 2 bases from J, leaving 16 bases between. The CDR3 sequence is 15 residues long. Per the germline V gene, CDR1 is SNHLY and CDR2 is FYNNEI. In DNA, the CDR3 is TGTGCCAGCAGTACCGCGGGGAGTTCGCCCTACGAGCAGTACTTC. Translating gives CASSTAGSSPYEQYF. The full variable domain, its missing parts supplied by reference TRBV2 and TRBJ2-7, is EPEVTQTPSHQVTQMGQEVILRCVPISNHLYFYWYRQILGQKVEFLVSFYNNEISEKSEIFDDQFSVERPDGSNFTLKIRSTKLEDSAMYFCASSTAGSSPYEQYFGPGTRLTVT.

V and J are TRBV6-5 and TRBJ2-5; the D is unclear. CDR1 is MNHEY and CDR2 is SVGAGI in the germline V gene. The CDR3 is made up of 15 amino acids. V was cut by 0 bases and J by 4 bases, with 12 bases left in between. CDR3 sequence (DNA): TGTGCCAGCAGTTACTCCTGGGATCTGGGAGAGACCCAGTACTTC. It is translated as CASSYSWDLGETQYF.

The chain links TRBV27 to TRBJ2-1, with 9 bases matching TRBD1. CDR1 is MNHEY, CDR2 SMNVEV, per germline (reference sequence). This CDR3 region has 17 residues. The ends lost 2 bases at V and 4 bases at J; junction bases unmatched: 9. The DNA for the CDR3 is TGTGCCAGCAGTTTACCAGCTACAGGGGGCCCTTACAATGAGCAGTTCTTC. Its translation is CASSLPATGGPYNEQFF.

The J gene is TRBJ2-7, the V gene TRBV6-1; weak D call: TRBD2 (6 bases). Germline V gene data show CDR1 as MNHNS and CDR2 as SASEGT. V was pared by 2 bases and J by 5 bases, with 13 bases between. This CDR3 spans 14 amino acids. CDR3 sequence (DNA): TGTGCCAGCAGTGAAATCTGGGGGGTCGACGAGCAGTACTTC. Translation: CASSEIWGVDEQYF.

V gene TRBV6-5 combines with J gene TRBJ1-2, with D hard to call. V lost 9 bases, J lost 3 bases, and 11 bases lay in between. Germline V gene data show CDR1 as MNHEY and CDR2 as SVGAGI. The CDR3 runs to 12 residues. The CDR3, as DNA: TGTGCCAGTTCCCCCGGGGACTATGGCTACACCTTC. Translated, it gives CASSPGDYGYTF.

The rearrangement joins TRBV5-1 to TRBJ2-7; 8 nucleotides line up with TRBD2. Trimming cost V 4 bases and J 1 base; bases outside gene matches: 13. This CDR3 is 17 amino acids long. In germline, CDR1 is SGHRS, CDR2 YFSETQ. CDR3 sequence reads: CASSPGRGGMGSYEQYF. The CDR3 DNA is TGCGCCAGCAGCCCCGGCCGGGGGGGCATGGGGTCCTACGAGCAGTACTTC. The full variable domain, with the rest looked up from reference TRBV5-1 and TRBJ2-7, is KAGVTQTPRYLIKTRGQQVTLSCSPISGHRSVSWYQQTPGQGLQFLFEYFSETQRNKGNFPGRFSGRQFSNSRSEMNVSTLELGDSALYLCASSPGRGGMGSYEQYFGPGTRLTVT.

Here the CDR3 reads CASSYPEGLAGARSYNEQFF. In DNA form, the CDR3 reads TGTGCCAGCAGCTACCCTGAGGGGCTAGCGGGGGCCCGCTCCTACAATGAGCAGTTCTTC. The V and J genes are TRBV9 and TRBJ2-1; TRBD2 matches at 10 bases. The ends lost 4 bases at V and 0 bases at J; junction bases unmatched: 16. CDR3 length equals 20 residues. The germline V gene has CDR1 SGDLS and CDR2 YYNGEE. Full variable domain (outside the CDR3, taken from reference TRBV9 and TRBJ2-1): DSGVTQTPKHLITATGQRVTLRCSPRSGDLSVYWYQQSLDQGLQFLIQYYNGEERAKGNILERFSAQQFPDLHSELNLSSLELGDSALYFCASSYPEGLAGARSYNEQFFGPGTRLTVL.